Shown below are 13 T cell receptor beta chains from a single sample sequenced in a study of blood T cell repertoires in COVID-19. Only in-frame clones appear in the TCRdb table, and some are missing; sequencing was by immunoSEQ multiplex PCR. The sample carries roughly 290,000 clones, around nine tenths recorded once. Sequenced input: PBMCs or T cells enriched from blood (not recorded which). Every receptor here comes from a woman in her forties who had recovered from COVID-19.

The chain couples TRBV5-1 to TRBJ2-7; 7 bases line up with TRBD2. The CDR3 consists of 17 residues. Germline loops: CDR1 SGHRS, CDR2 YFSETQ. V lost 4 bases, J lost 0 bases, and 13 bases stayed unmatched. The CDR3 DNA follows: TGCGCCAGCAGCCTAGCCTCTAGCGGACCGAGCTCCTACGAGCAGTACTTC. Its protein is CASSLASSGPSSYEQYF.

As DNA, the CDR3 is TGTGCCAGCAGCTCCGGGGTCCTCACAGATACGCAGTATTTT. It yields the protein CASSSGVLTDTQYF. V is TRBV7-3 and J is TRBJ2-3; TRBD2 might be the D (5 bases). CDR1 and CDR2 from the germline V gene are SGHTA and FQGTGA. Trimming took off 4 bases at V and 2 bases at J, with 10 bases between the two ends. CDR3 length equals 14 residues.

The chain recombines TRBV3-1 (or the pseudogene TRBV3-2) with TRBJ1-1; TRBD1 matches 10 bases. After removal of 3 bases from V and 4 bases from J, the junction contained 2 bases not matched to a gene. Looked up from germline, CDR1 is LGHDT and CDR2 is YNNKEL (reference sequence). The CDR3 has 14 residues. The CDR3 spells CASSQRQGATEAFF. The CDR3 bases are TGTGCCAGCAGCCAGCGACAGGGGGCCACTGAAGCTTTCTTT.

The chain has TRBV6-5 and TRBJ2-7, with 8 bases matching TRBD1. The CDR3 covers 15 residues. Germline CDR1 is MNHEY and CDR2 is SVGAGI. With V trimmed by 1 base and J by 3 bases, 5 bases remained unmatched. The CDR3 nucleotides read TGTGCCAGCAGTTACTTTATAGGACAGGGCTACGAGCAGTACTTC. Its translation is CASSYFIGQGYEQYF.

The rearrangement joins TRBV7-8 to TRBJ2-7; TRBD1 aligns across 7 bases. The junction had 9 bases not matched to a gene; V was cut back by 1 base and J by 9 bases. This CDR3 comprises 14 residues. The germline V gene encodes CDR1 SGHVS and CDR2 FQNEAQ. The CDR3 nucleotides read TGTGCCAGCAGCTTAGGGGGACAGTTTGTCGGGCAGTACTTC. Translated: CASSLGGQFVGQYF.

CDR3 bases: TGTGCCAGCAGCAAATTGAGTTCGGGGGGGCAGGCGGAGCAGTACTTC. It is translated as CASSKLSSGGQAEQYF. The gene calls are TRBV21-1 and TRBJ2-7; TRBD2, the D gene given by the table, was not confirmed from the DNA. TRBV21-1 is shown as a pseudogene. This CDR3 contains 16 residues.

CDR3 coding DNA: TGTGCCAGCAGTCAGGGCCCAGGGGCCAACGTCCTGACTTTC. Translation gives CASSQGPGANVLTF. The chain couples TRBV27 to TRBJ2-6, with D perhaps matching TRBD1 (5 bases). Trimming pared 5 bases from V and 4 bases from J, leaving 9 bases between. CDR1 is MNHEY, CDR2 SMNVEV, per germline (reference sequence). The CDR3 loop spans 14 amino acids.

The chain employs TRBV7-8 and TRBJ2-1, with D maybe TRBD2 (5 bases). The ends were cut back, 4 bases at V and 8 bases at J, with 6 bases in the middle. CDR1 and CDR2 from the germline V gene are SGHVS and FQNEAQ. This CDR3 has 11 amino acids. This chain's CDR3 is CASSSRDEQFF. The CDR3 nucleotides are TGTGCCAGCAGCTCGCGGGATGAGCAGTTCTTC.

J is TRBJ2-3 and V is TRBV30; weak D call: TRBD2 (6 bases). CDR1 is GTSNPN and CDR2 is SVGIG in the germline V gene (reference sequence). The CDR3 is 14 residues long. V was trimmed by 5 bases and J by 7 bases, leaving 19 bases between them. The CDR3 nucleotides are TGTGCCTGGGATCGGGGCAACGGCGGGAATACGCAGTATTTT. Protein: CAWDRGNGGNTQYF.

V is TRBV7-2 and J is TRBJ2-7, with TRBD2 matching 8 bases. This CDR3 comprises 16 residues. The junction had 10 bases not matched to a gene; V was cut back by 2 bases and J by 4 bases. Germline loops: CDR1 SGHTA, CDR2 FQGNSA. In nucleotides, the CDR3 is TGTGCCAGCAGCTTAACTCTCAGCGGGAGATTGTACGAGCAGTACTTC. Protein sequence: CASSLTLSGRLYEQYF.

The rearrangement links TRBV11-2 to TRBJ1-3; 7 bases match TRBD1. V trimming: 5 bases; J trimming: 0 bases; junction bases outside the gene matches: 16. From germline, CDR1 is SGHAT and CDR2 FQNNGV. The CDR3 has 19 residues. The CDR3 loop reads CASSPREASGTASGNTIYF. The CDR3 coding sequence is TGTGCCAGCAGCCCTAGAGAGGCCTCCGGGACAGCCTCTGGAAACACCATATATTTT. The entire variable domain, with the rest obtained from reference TRBV11-2 and TRBJ1-3, is as follows: EAGVAQSPRYKIIEKRQSVAFWCNPISGHATLYWYQQILGQGPKLLIQFQNNGVVDDSQLPKDRFSAERLKGVDSTLKIQPAKLEDSAVYLCASSPREASGTASGNTIYFGEGSWLTVV.

The genes are TRBV7-9 and TRBJ2-7; 8 nucleotides match TRBD2. CDR1 is SEHNR, CDR2 FQNEAQ, per germline (reference sequence). V lost 3 bases and J lost 0; bases outside the gene matches: 1. The CDR3 is 14 amino acids. The CDR3 coding sequence is TGTGCCAGCAGCTTCGGGGGGGGCTCCTACGAGCAGTACTTC. Translated, it gives CASSFGGGSYEQYF.

V and J are TRBV5-1 and TRBJ2-2; a weak D match, TRBD2 (5 bases). The germline V and J ends were trimmed by 2 bases and 4 bases, with 12 bases remaining between them. Germline CDR1 is SGHRS and CDR2 is YFSETQ. This CDR3 spans 15 amino acids. The CDR3 loop is CASSLSIRGTGELFF. In nucleotides, the CDR3 is TGCGCCAGCAGCTTATCTATCCGGGGCACCGGGGAGCTGTTTTTT. Drawing the rest from reference TRBV5-1 and TRBJ2-2, the complete variable domain is KAGVTQTPRYLIKTRGQQVTLSCSPISGHRSVSWYQQTPGQGLQFLFEYFSETQRNKGNFPGRFSGRQFSNSRSEMNVSTLELGDSALYLCASSLSIRGTGELFFGEGSRLTVL.